This T cell receptor beta chain was sequenced during a study of shared clonotypes between healthy human individuals. The naive CD8 population came from CD45RO-negative cells selected for CCR7, without terminally differentiated effector memory CD45RA+ cells. This clone appeared a single time. Antigen: not known. CDR3 length: 12 amino acids. Trimming removed 3 bases at V and 7 bases at J, with 7 bases between. The germline gives CDR1 SGDLS, CDR2 YYNGEE. Each PCR replicate from the sorted subsets contained 150 to 200 ng DNA, which is roughly 33,000 T cell genomes. Only in-frame clones appear in the TCRdb table, and some are missing; sequencing was by immunoSEQ multiplex PCR. The sample consists of about 2.2 million clones, about 92% of them appearing once. Findings of the study overall: Clonotype sharing among donors was thought likely to change with sequencing depth.

The sequencing sample was made of naive CD8+ T cells from PBMCs. This chain uses TRBV9 with TRBJ2-2; D is undetermined. This TCR came from a man between 18 and 29 years old in good health. Some clones in this sample may be carry-over from other donors' samples. CDR3 DNA sequence: TGTGCCAGCAGCGGGCCCTTCGGGGAGCTGTTTTTT. As protein: CASSGPFGELFF. The complete variable domain, with remaining parts taken from reference TRBV9 and TRBJ2-2, reads DSGVTQTPKHLITATGQRVTLRCSPRSGDLSVYWYQQSLDQGLQFLIQYYNGEERAKGNILERFSAQQFPDLHSELNLSSLELGDSALYFCASSGPFGELFFGEGSRLTVL.